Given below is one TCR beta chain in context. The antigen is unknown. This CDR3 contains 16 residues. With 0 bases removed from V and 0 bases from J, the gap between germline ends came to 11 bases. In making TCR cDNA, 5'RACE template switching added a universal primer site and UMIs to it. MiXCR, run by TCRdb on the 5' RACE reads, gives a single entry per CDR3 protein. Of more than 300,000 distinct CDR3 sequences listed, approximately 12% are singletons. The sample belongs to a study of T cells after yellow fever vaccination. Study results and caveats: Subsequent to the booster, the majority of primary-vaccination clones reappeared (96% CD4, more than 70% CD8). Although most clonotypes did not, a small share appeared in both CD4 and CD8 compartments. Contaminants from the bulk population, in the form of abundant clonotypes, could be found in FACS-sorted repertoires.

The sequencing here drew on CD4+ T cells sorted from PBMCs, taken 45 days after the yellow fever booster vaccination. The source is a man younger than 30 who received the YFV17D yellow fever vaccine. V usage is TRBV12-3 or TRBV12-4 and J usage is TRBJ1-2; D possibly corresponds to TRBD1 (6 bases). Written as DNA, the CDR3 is TGTGCCAGCAGTTTAGCGCGCAGGGGCCCTAACTATGGCTACACCTTC. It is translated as CASSLARRGPNYGYTF.